This T cell receptor beta chain appears in the sequencing data of a study of beta chain features in type 1 diabetes. Germline V gives CDR1 SGHTA, CDR2 FQGNSA. The J segment lost 5 bases and the V segment lost 5 bases, leaving 6 bases of the junction unmatched. The CDR3 is 15 amino acids. This clone was recorded many times. Antigen unknown. General study results and limits: Diminished insertions and augmented deletions at VDJ junctions characterized type 1 diabetes patients.

Isolated RNA was reverse transcribed in full, so expressed TCRB transcripts were sequenced. For naive, central memory and regulatory T cell samples, reads averaged approximately 3.6 million. Repertoires were generated with immunoSEQ multiplex PCR, while TCRdb's copy carries only in-frame clones and drops some. This repertoire shows 120,000 to 150,000 clones, roughly 10% found once; its top ten account for about 0.6%. The sequenced sample consisted of central memory CD4+ T cells from blood. V usage is TRBV7-2 and J usage is TRBJ2-4; 10 nucleotides agree with TRBD1. This TCR derives from a woman aged 40 to 50 in good health. The CDR3 nucleotides are TGTGCCAGCAGCAAAGGACAGGGGGGACAAAACATTCAGTACTTC. It specifies CASSKGQGGQNIQYF.